This TCR beta chain was recorded in a study of CD8 T cells in Susac syndrome. Relapsing-remitting disease, either stable or active, was present in the treatment-naive patients who were the multiple sclerosis controls. FACS was used to enrich TEMRA cells, whereas the CD8+ and CD4+ T cells were obtained by negative isolation. When the RNA was reverse transcribed, random hexamers were used with an input of roughly 0.5 to 1 ug. Amplification of TCR beta CDR3 by immunoSEQ multiplex PCR spanned 54 Vbeta and 13 Jbeta. Via MiXCR, TCRdb re-called the immunoSEQ multiplex PCR reads, giving one row per CDR3 protein. Here the sample spans about 300,000 distinct CDR3 sequences, roughly 85% being singletons. The CDR3 contains 15 residues. V lost 1 base, J lost 2 bases, and 9 bases lay in between. Looked up from germline, CDR1 is LGHNA and CDR2 is YNFKEQ.

This receptor was identified in a human donor with multiple sclerosis. The rearrangement joins TRBV4-2 to TRBJ1-5; maybe TRBD1 (5 bases). Material: CD8+ T cells from PBMCs. The CDR3 loop reads CASSQGMGGNQPQHF. CDR3 sequence (DNA): TGTGCCAGCAGCCAAGGGATGGGGGGCAATCAGCCCCAGCATTTT.